This T cell receptor (beta chain) was identified during a study of blood T cell repertoires in COVID-19. Study-level information: Sites in the United States, Italy and Spain provided acute and convalescent COVID-19 samples. In each case, the material was cDNA or gDNA derived from T cells, B-cell-depleted T cells, or PBMCs.

Original analysis: Estimation of nucleated cell counts was performed using reference gene primer amplification. The assay was immunoSEQ multiplex PCR, and TCRdb's table has in-frame clones only and misses some. V, J and clone size are those of that table, while D and trimming were read from the DNA. The table includes 300,000 to 400,000 clones, roughly 89% detected once. Seattle patients were enrolled while actively infected and followed longitudinally. Germline values: CDR1 SQVTM, CDR2 ANQGSEA. The CDR3 length is 13 residues. Trimming pared 6 bases from V and 2 bases from J, leaving 11 bases between.

Sequencing was performed on peripheral blood. This sequence originates from a man aged 25 to 40 with COVID-19, enrolled during active disease. The V gene is TRBV29-1, the J gene TRBJ1-3; D is unclear. DNA for the CDR3: TGCAGCGTCGGCTGGGAGGCTGGAAACACCATATATTTT. It is translated as CSVGWEAGNTIYF.